What follows are 17 T cell receptor beta chains derived from one specimen sequenced in a study of cytomegalovirus exposure and HLA in healthy donors. Primers: 60 Vbeta forward and 13 Jbeta reverse. TCRdb keeps only in-frame clones here, not all; method: immunoSEQ multiplex PCR. This table has more than 95,000 clones, approximately 80% appearing once. Material: PBMCs. Receptors originate from a man over 45 in good health and CMV-seropositive.

The chain combines TRBV5-1 with TRBJ2-5; unclear D gene. Trimming took 9 bases from V and 2 from J, leaving 2 bases between them. The germline gives CDR1 SGHRS, CDR2 YFSETQ. The length of the CDR3 is 9 residues. CDR3 sequence: CAIQETQYF. In DNA, the CDR3 is TGCGCCATACAAGAGACCCAGTACTTC.

The chain uses TRBV15 and TRBJ1-5; no firm D call. V was clipped by 3 bases and J by 6 bases, with 15 bases between them. The CDR3 contains 15 residues. Germline V gene lookup returns CDR1 LNHNV and CDR2 YYDKDF (reference sequence). CDR3 region: CATSSWQEGSQPQHF. CDR3 coding DNA: TGTGCCACCAGCAGTTGGCAGGAGGGTTCTCAGCCCCAGCATTTT.

This clone showed up just a few times. The V gene is TRBV5-4, the J gene TRBJ1-1; weak D call: TRBD1 (5 bases). V was clipped by 2 bases and J by 7 bases, with 9 bases between them. The CDR3 contains 12 residues. CDR1 is SGHNT, CDR2 YYREEE, per germline (reference sequence). CDR3 protein: CASSFRQGEAFF. CDR3 bases: TGTGCCAGCAGCTTCCGGCAGGGTGAAGCTTTCTTT.

J is TRBJ1-6 and V is TRBV28; 7 nucleotides line up with TRBD1. Germline V gene data show CDR1 as MDHEN and CDR2 as SYDVKM. Trimming cost V 4 bases and J 6 bases; bases outside gene matches: 6. This CDR3 is 15 amino acids long. The CDR3 protein is CASSSSTGPNSPLHF. The CDR3 nucleotides read TGTGCCAGCAGTTCCTCGACAGGGCCTAATTCACCCCTCCACTTT. The full variable domain, its missing parts supplied by reference TRBV28 and TRBJ1-6, is DVKVTQSSRYLVKRTGEKVFLECVQDMDHENMFWYRQDPGLGLRLIYFSYDVKMKEKGDIPEGYSVSREKKERFSLILESASTNQTSMYLCASSSSTGPNSPLHFGNGTRLTVT.

The gene calls are TRBV6-5 and TRBJ2-2, with D perhaps matching TRBD2 (5 bases). CDR3 length: 16 amino acids. Trimming left V 3 bases short and J 4 bases short, with 15 bases between. Germline-derived CDR1 and CDR2 are MNHEY and SVGAGI. The CDR3 DNA sequence: TGTGCCAGCAGTTATTCATTGGAGGAAACCACCGGGGAGCTGTTTTTT. It encodes CASSYSLEETTGELFF.

The rearrangement links TRBV4-2 to TRBJ1-4; 10 nucleotides match TRBD1. With V trimmed by 1 base and J by 5 bases, 4 bases remained unmatched. Germline V gene sequence: CDR1 LGHNA, CDR2 YNFKEQ. This CDR3 has 16 residues. This chain's CDR3 is CASSQGADRGNEKLFF. The CDR3 nucleotides read TGTGCCAGCAGCCAAGGGGCGGACAGGGGGAATGAAAAACTGTTTTTT.

The gene calls are TRBV27 and TRBJ1-6; a possible D gene is TRBD1 (5 bases). V was pared by 8 bases and J by 3 bases, with 17 bases between. CDR3 length equals 16 residues. The germline gives CDR1 MNHEY, CDR2 SMNVEV (reference sequence). CDR3: CASLGVGAGYNSPLHF. As DNA, the CDR3 is TGTGCCAGCTTAGGCGTAGGGGCCGGCTATAATTCACCCCTCCACTTT.

Comments on this clone: One junction end disagrees with the germline gene, perhaps due to a read error. This chain uses TRBV19 with TRBJ1-2, with 8 bases fitting TRBD1. Per the germline V gene, CDR1 is LNHDA and CDR2 is SQIVND (reference sequence). The CDR3 length is 14 residues. CDR3 amino acids: CASSMDRVRYDYTF. In DNA, the CDR3 is TGTGCCAGTAGTATGGACAGGGTGCGTTATGACTACACCTTC.

This clone was counted a few times. The chain uses TRBV7-2 and TRBJ2-7; a weak D match, TRBD2 (7 bases). Trimming took 3 bases from V and 5 from J, leaving 17 bases between them. The CDR3 has 15 amino acids. CDR1 is SGHTA, CDR2 FQGNSA, per germline. CDR3 in DNA: TGTGCCAGCAGCTTTGATAGGGGGAGGGGCGACGAGCAGTACTTC. This translates into CASSFDRGRGDEQYF.

The chain employs TRBV5-7 and TRBJ1-5; perhaps TRBD1 as D (6 bases). TRBV5-7 is an open reading frame, and its role is uncertain. The V end was cut by 1 base, the J end by 4 bases, with 12 bases between. This CDR3 comprises 15 residues. CDR3 coding DNA: TGTGCCAGCAGCTTGCCCACAGGGAGAAATCAGCCCCAGCATTTT. Its protein is CASSLPTGRNQPQHF.

The chain couples TRBV19 to TRBJ2-3; D is possibly TRBD2 (5 bases). V gave up 3 bases and J gave up 6 bases, with 19 bases separating them. The CDR3 runs 16 residues. The germline gives CDR1 LNHDA, CDR2 SQIVND (reference sequence). This chain's CDR3 is CASSIREGLIRDTQYF. CDR3 coding DNA: TGTGCCAGTAGTATTCGCGAGGGCCTGATCAGGGATACGCAGTATTTT.

The chain has TRBV4-1 and TRBJ2-1, with a tentative D call TRBD1 (5 bases). This CDR3 has 14 amino acids. The germline V and J ends were trimmed by 1 base and 2 bases, with 6 bases remaining between them. Germline V gene sequence: CDR1 MGHRA, CDR2 YSYEKL. CDR3 bases: TGCGCCAGCAGCCAAGGGGGCGCCTACAATGAGCAGTTCTTC. Translated, it gives CASSQGGAYNEQFF.

CDR3 DNA sequence: TGTGCCAGCAGCCAATCGCTGCGGCGGGCTGAAGCTTTCTTT. As protein: CASSQSLRRAEAFF. The V gene is TRBV16, the J gene TRBJ1-1; D ambiguous. CDR1 and CDR2 (germline): KGHSY, FQNENV. The V gene lost 0 bases and the J gene lost 6 bases, with 11 bases spanning the gap. The CDR3 is 14 residues long.

The rearrangement uses TRBV6-1 and TRBJ2-7, with 8 positions matching TRBD1. Per the germline V gene, CDR1 is MNHNS and CDR2 is SASEGT. The CDR3 extends over 15 amino acids. J gave up 5 bases and V 6 bases, and 12 bases lay outside the gene matches. The CDR3 loop reads CASRFEDRGGDEQYF. In DNA form, the CDR3 reads TGTGCCAGCAGATTTGAAGACAGGGGCGGAGACGAGCAGTACTTC.

The chain links TRBV5-1 to TRBJ2-7, with 9 bases that match TRBD1. Germline V gene data show CDR1 as SGHRS and CDR2 as YFSETQ. The J segment lost 5 bases and the V segment lost 0 bases, leaving 3 bases of the junction unmatched. This CDR3 has 14 residues. Here the CDR3 DNA reads TGCGCCAGCAGCTTGGGACAGGGGGAGAACGAGCAGTACTTC. Translating it yields CASSLGQGENEQYF. The full variable domain, completed using reference TRBV5-1 and TRBJ2-7, is KAGVTQTPRYLIKTRGQQVTLSCSPISGHRSVSWYQQTPGQGLQFLFEYFSETQRNKGNFPGRFSGRQFSNSRSEMNVSTLELGDSALYLCASSLGQGENEQYFGPGTRLTVT.

The chain has TRBV7-9 and TRBJ2-3; a weak D match, TRBD1 (5 bases). The CDR3 consists of 16 residues. V was cut by 3 bases and J by 4 bases, with 17 bases left in between. Germline CDR1 SEHNR, CDR2 FQNEAQ (reference sequence). The CDR3 coding sequence is TGTGCCAGCAGCTTGAGCCCCATTTTAGGGGCAGATACGCAGTATTTT. It specifies CASSLSPILGADTQYF.

This clone was seen only once. This rearrangement joins TRBV27 to TRBJ1-1; tentative D call: TRBD1 (5 bases). With 2 bases removed from V and 4 bases from J, the gap between germline ends came to 14 bases. The length of the CDR3 is 15 residues. CDR1 is MNHEY and CDR2 is SMNVEV in the germline V gene (reference sequence). CDR3 region: CASSLKTQGTTEAFF. CDR3 in DNA: TGTGCCAGCAGTTTAAAAACCCAGGGAACCACTGAAGCTTTCTTT.